Listed here are 28 T cell receptor beta chains from one sample, sequenced in a study of CD8 T cells in Susac syndrome. Random hexamers were used to reverse transcribe roughly 0.5 to 1 ug of RNA. In TCRdb, the immunoSEQ multiplex PCR reads were re-called with MiXCR into one record per CDR3 protein. The table has 120,000 to 150,000 distinct CDR3 sequences, 94% seen once. The source material was CD4+ T cells from PBMCs. These receptors were collected from a human donor in good health.

This chain connects TRBV7-6 to TRBJ2-7; weak D call: TRBD2 (6 bases). The ends were cut back, 3 bases at V and 0 bases at J, with 24 bases in the middle. Per the germline V gene, CDR1 is SGHVS and CDR2 is FNYEAQ. This CDR3 is built from 19 residues. Written as DNA, the CDR3 is TGTGCCAGCAGCTTCAGCTCGATCCGGGAGTCCTTAAACTCCTACGAGCAGTACTTC. This codes for CASSFSSIRESLNSYEQYF.

The chain joins TRBV12-3 or TRBV12-4 to TRBJ2-6; D tentatively fits TRBD1 or TRBD2 (5 bases each). Trimming removed 3 bases at V and 4 bases at J, with 10 bases between. This CDR3 is built from 15 residues. The CDR3 DNA sequence: TGTGCCAGCAGTTTTCCAGGGACCGGGGCCAACGTCCTGACTTTC. The encoded protein is CASSFPGTGANVLTF.

The chain uses TRBV19 and TRBJ1-2; a possible D gene is TRBD1 (5 bases). V lost 3 bases, J lost 4 bases, and 15 bases lay in between. CDR3 size: 15 residues. Germline CDR1 and CDR2: LNHDA and SQIVND (reference sequence). CDR3 DNA sequence: TGTGCCAGTAGTATTGGGTCCCAGGGCTTCTATGGCTACACCTTC. Its protein is CASSIGSQGFYGYTF.

The rearrangement joins TRBV29-1 to TRBJ1-1, with D unclear. V lost 3 bases and J lost 1, with 12 bases in between. The CDR3 loop spans 14 amino acids. The germline gives CDR1 SQVTM, CDR2 ANQGSEA. The CDR3 reads CSVDTHRENTEAFF. The DNA for the CDR3 is TGCAGCGTTGATACCCATCGAGAGAACACTGAAGCTTTCTTT.

V is TRBV3-1 and J is TRBJ2-2; D is unresolved. Trimming took 3 bases from V and 2 from J, leaving 7 bases between them. Germline loops: CDR1 LGHDT, CDR2 YNNKEL (reference sequence). The CDR3 has 14 residues. The DNA of the CDR3 is TGTGCCAGCAGCCAGTACAGTAACACCGGGGAGCTGTTTTTT. This encodes CASSQYSNTGELFF.

The CDR3: CASSYRTGGATDTQYF. The CDR3 region has the DNA TGTGCCAGCAGTTACCGGACAGGGGGGGCCACAGATACGCAGTATTTT. This sequence joins TRBV7-8 and TRBJ2-3; 10 bases agree with TRBD1. V lost 6 bases, J lost 2 bases, and 8 bases stayed unmatched. The CDR3 runs to 16 residues. The germline V gene has CDR1 SGHVS and CDR2 FQNEAQ. Combining the CDR3 with reference TRBV7-8 and TRBJ2-3 gives the whole variable domain GAGVSQSPRYKVAKRGQDVALRCDPISGHVSLFWYQQALGQGPEFLTYFQNEAQLDKSGLPSDRFFAERPEGSVSTLKIQRTQQEDSAVYLCASSYRTGGATDTQYFGPGTRLTVL.

The chain links TRBV2 to TRBJ2-2, with TRBD2 matching over 8 bases. Trimming cost V 7 bases and J 4 bases; bases outside gene matches: 8. The CDR3 is 15 amino acids. Germline CDR1 SNHLY, CDR2 FYNNEI. For the CDR3, the DNA is TGTGCCAGCATCCTGCAGGCGGGGGGCACCGGGGAGCTGTTTTTT. It is translated as CASILQAGGTGELFF.

The J gene is TRBJ2-2, the V gene TRBV12-3 or TRBV12-4; TRBD1 agrees at 7 bases. Unmatched junction bases numbered 12, after V lost 4 bases and J lost 4 bases. CDR3 length: 17 residues. In DNA, the CDR3 is TGTGCCAGCAGTTCCCTCGACAGGGCGTCGGGCACCGGGGAGCTGTTTTTT. This sequence encodes CASSSLDRASGTGELFF.

This chain connects TRBV11-2 to TRBJ1-4, with D possibly matching TRBD1 (6 bases). Germline CDR1 and CDR2: SGHAT and FQNNGV. Trimming took 0 bases from V and 7 from J, leaving 15 bases between them. The CDR3 totals 16 residues. The CDR3 nucleotides read TGTGCCAGCAGCTTAGATGGCAGGGGTGGAGGTGAAAAACTGTTTTTT. Translating it yields CASSLDGRGGGEKLFF.

This chain connects TRBV6-1 to TRBJ2-7; 8 bases are a match to TRBD2. Germline loops: CDR1 MNHNS, CDR2 SASEGT. CDR3 length equals 16 residues. The V and J ends lost 5 bases and 1 base, in that order; junction bases with no gene match: 10. CDR3 region: CASSPLSGRLSYEQYF. CDR3 DNA sequence: TGTGCCAGCAGTCCTTTAAGCGGGAGATTGTCCTACGAGCAGTACTTC.

This chain uses TRBV27 with TRBJ2-3; tentative D call: TRBD2 (5 bases). The CDR3 totals 12 residues. Germline V gene sequence: CDR1 MNHEY, CDR2 SMNVEV (reference sequence). V was trimmed by 6 bases and J by 5 bases, leaving 9 bases between them. CDR3 nucleotide sequence: TGTGCCAGCAGCGGCGGAGGAGATACGCAGTATTTT. It is translated as CASSGGGDTQYF.

V gene TRBV25-1 combines with J gene TRBJ1-4; 7 nucleotides line up with TRBD1. The V and J ends lost 0 bases and 13 bases, in that order; junction bases with no gene match: 14. Germline V gene data show CDR1 as MGHDK and CDR2 as SYGVNS. CDR3 length: 16 amino acids. CDR3 amino acids: CASSEYEPQGKGRLFF. DNA for the CDR3: TGTGCCAGCAGTGAATATGAGCCACAGGGGAAGGGAAGACTGTTTTTT.

The chain has TRBV29-1 and TRBJ2-1; 7 nucleotides align to TRBD2. Germline V lookup: CDR1 SQVTM, CDR2 ANQGSEA. The V segment lost 5 bases and the J segment 4 bases; nucleotides outside the gene matches: 5. The CDR3 loop spans 13 amino acids. CDR3 DNA sequence: TGCAGCGTTTCCCCTAGCGGTTACAATGAGCAGTTCTTC. This gives the protein CSVSPSGYNEQFF.

The chain couples TRBV2 to TRBJ2-4; 9 bases are shared with TRBD1. Trimming removed 6 bases from V and 1 base from J; junction bases left unmatched: 7. The length of the CDR3 is 16 residues. Germline lookup yields CDR1 SNHLY and CDR2 FYNNEI. The CDR3 DNA reads TGTGCCAGCAGGGGACAGGGTATGCTGGCCAAAAACATTCAGTACTTC. Translated: CASRGQGMLAKNIQYF. Filled out from reference TRBV2 and TRBJ2-4, the complete variable domain reads EPEVTQTPSHQVTQMGQEVILRCVPISNHLYFYWYRQILGQKVEFLVSFYNNEISEKSEIFDDQFSVERPDGSNFTLKIRSTKLEDSAMYFCASRGQGMLAKNIQYFGAGTRLSVL.

The chain is built from TRBV7-6 and TRBJ2-7, with D possibly being TRBD1 or TRBD2 (5 bases each). The CDR3 totals 15 residues. Trimming removed 4 bases from V and 3 bases from J, with 16 bases in between. CDR1 and CDR2 from the germline V gene are SGHVS and FNYEAQ. CDR3 coding DNA: TGTGCCAGCAGCTCCGGGCCGGGACCCAACTACGAGCAGTACTTC. The encoded protein is CASSSGPGPNYEQYF.

The chain uses TRBV6-1 and TRBJ2-1; unclear D gene. This CDR3 contains 13 residues. The V end lost 1 base, the J end lost 7 bases, and 8 bases lay between the germline ends. The V gene's germline CDR1 is MNHNS and CDR2 SASEGT. CDR3 nucleotide sequence: TGTGCCAGCAGTGAAGACACGCGAAATGAGCAGTTCTTC. Protein sequence: CASSEDTRNEQFF.

This CDR3 reads CSARDIGRGSTDTQYF. The CDR3 DNA is TGCAGTGCTAGAGATATTGGGAGGGGAAGCACAGATACGCAGTATTTT. This rearrangement joins TRBV20-1 to TRBJ2-3; 7 bases agree with TRBD2. This CDR3 comprises 16 residues. The junction had 6 bases not matched to a gene; V was cut back by 0 bases and J by 0 bases. Germline CDR1 and CDR2: DFQATT and SNEGSKA (reference sequence).

The chain recombines TRBV4-2 with TRBJ1-5, with unresolved D. Germline CDR1 LGHNA, CDR2 YNFKEQ. V lost 0 bases and J lost 0, with 9 bases in between. The CDR3 runs to 16 residues. CDR3 coding DNA: TGTGCCAGCAGCCAAGACGGACTTTATAGCAATCAGCCCCAGCATTTT. Translated: CASSQDGLYSNQPQHF.

The chain recombines TRBV7-8 with TRBJ2-1, with 9 nucleotides matching TRBD2. Per the germline V gene, CDR1 is SGHVS and CDR2 is FQNEAQ. This CDR3 region has 16 residues. V shed 7 bases, J shed 4 bases, and the junction held 11 bases outside the gene matches. CDR3 DNA: TGTGCCAGCATCAGAGACCGACTAGCGGTTTACAATGAGCAGTTCTTC. Amino acid sequence: CASIRDRLAVYNEQFF.

V is TRBV30 and J is TRBJ2-3, with 7 bases lining up with TRBD1. Germline lookup yields CDR1 GTSNPN and CDR2 SVGIG (reference sequence). Trimming cost V 1 base and J 2 bases; bases outside gene matches: 15. The CDR3 extends over 18 amino acids. The CDR3 coding sequence is TGTGCCTGGAGTGGCATCCCGGACCCGAGGGGGCCCACAGATACGCAGTATTTT. Its protein is CAWSGIPDPRGPTDTQYF.

The rearrangement joins TRBV3-1 to TRBJ2-7; 9 bases map to TRBD2. The CDR3 is made up of 17 amino acids. Looked up from germline, CDR1 is LGHDT and CDR2 is YNNKEL (reference sequence). V dropped 8 bases and J dropped 4; count of bases not matched to a gene: 18. The CDR3 bases are TGTGCCAGCCGCGGCGGGGTAGCGGGAGAGTTTGGGTACGAGCAGTACTTC. Amino acid sequence: CASRGGVAGEFGYEQYF.

V and J are TRBV3-1 and TRBJ2-4; D gene unclear. CDR1 is LGHDT and CDR2 is YNNKEL in the germline V gene (reference sequence). The CDR3 spans 16 residues. V lost 1 base, J lost 1 base, and 11 bases lay in between. CDR3: CASSQGYRSAKNIQYF. The CDR3 DNA reads as TGTGCCAGCAGCCAAGGTTACCGTTCGGCCAAAAACATTCAGTACTTC. Variable domain in full (rest from reference TRBV3-1 and TRBJ2-4): DTAVSQTPKYLVTQMGNDKSIKCEQNLGHDTMYWYKQDSKKFLKIMFSYNNKELIINETVPNRFSPKSPDKAHLNLHINSLELGDSAVYFCASSQGYRSAKNIQYFGAGTRLSVL.

The J gene is TRBJ2-4, the V gene TRBV28; the match to TRBD1 covers 9 bases. V was pared by 8 bases and J by 1 base, with 6 bases of the junction left unmatched. The CDR3 runs 15 residues. The germline CDR1 and CDR2 sequences are MDHEN and SYDVKM. The CDR3 region has the DNA TGTGCCAGCCGAACAGACAGGGGGGCCAAAAACATTCAGTACTTC. Its protein is CASRTDRGAKNIQYF.

The chain couples TRBV6-1 to TRBJ2-5; TRBD2 aligns across 7 bases. From germline, CDR1 is MNHNS and CDR2 SASEGT. The CDR3 consists of 14 residues. The V gene end was trimmed by 2 bases and the J gene end by 4 bases; junction bases not matched to a gene: 4. CDR3 residues: CASSEQAGVETQYF. CDR3 nucleotide sequence: TGTGCCAGCAGTGAACAGGCGGGAGTAGAGACCCAGTACTTC.

A single count supports this clonotype. The chain combines TRBV3-1 with TRBJ2-2, with D hard to call. The germline V gene encodes CDR1 LGHDT and CDR2 YNNKEL (reference sequence). This CDR3 has 15 amino acids. Deletions cut 4 bases from V and 5 bases from J, with 14 bases between. The CDR3 sequence is CASSPDSWGTGELFF. CDR3 bases: TGTGCCAGCAGCCCTGACTCCTGGGGTACCGGGGAGCTGTTTTTT.

V gene TRBV27 combines with J gene TRBJ2-7, with a possible D match to TRBD2 (6 bases). V was shortened by 4 bases and J by 2 bases, with 18 bases between the two germline ends. In germline, CDR1 is MNHEY, CDR2 SMNVEV (reference sequence). The CDR3 is 16 amino acids. The CDR3 sequence is CASSSRWVGSAYEQYF. In DNA form, the CDR3 reads TGTGCCAGCAGTTCCCGTTGGGTCGGGAGTGCCTACGAGCAGTACTTC.

The gene calls are TRBV29-1 and TRBJ1-1; tentatively, D is TRBD1 (5 bases). Germline loops: CDR1 SQVTM, CDR2 ANQGSEA. There are 12 residues in the CDR3. Trimming shortened V by 5 bases and J by 4 bases, and 11 bases separated the two germline ends. CDR3 protein: CSVNMGGTEAFF. CDR3 DNA: TGCAGCGTTAATATGGGGGGCACTGAAGCTTTCTTT.

The chain couples TRBV28 to TRBJ1-2; D is unresolved. Per germline, CDR1 MDHEN and CDR2 SYDVKM. This CDR3 is built from 12 residues. V dropped 2 bases and J dropped 4 bases, with 5 bases sitting between them. The DNA of the CDR3 is TGTGCCAGCAGTTTACGGCGCTATGGCTACACCTTC. Its translation is CASSLRRYGYTF.